The rows below give T cell receptor beta chains drawn from one sample of a study of CD8 T cells in Susac syndrome. TCRdb passed the immunoSEQ multiplex PCR reads through MiXCR, listing each CDR3 protein once. The sample has roughly 200,000 distinct CDR3 sequences, 95% seen once. The source material was CD4+ T cells from PBMCs. Every receptor here comes from a human donor with multiple sclerosis. CDR3s include the opening cysteine and the closing phenylalanine or tryptophan. The D gene is left open where the match is weak. A row's size may be missing; if present it is once, few, many or a size class.

cdr3_nt: TGTGCCAGCAGTTTAGTTCGGGACAGGGGAAATACGCAGTATTTT
cdr3_aa: CASSLVRDRGNTQYF
v_call: TRBV12-3/TRBV12-4
j_call: TRBJ2-3
clone_size: NA
d_call: TRBD1

cdr3_nt: TGTGCCAGCTCAAGGGACAGGAAAATGAACACTGAAGCTTTCTTT
cdr3_aa: CASSRDRKMNTEAFF
v_call: TRBV18
j_call: TRBJ1-1
clone_size: once
d_call: TRBD1

cdr3_nt: TGTGCCAGCAGTCTAAGGGGTTACATTCAGTACTTC
cdr3_aa: CASSLRGYIQYF
v_call: TRBV28
j_call: TRBJ2-4
clone_size: NA
d_call: NA

cdr3_nt: TGTGCCAGCAGCCGTGGCCGCGGGGGGCGCAATGAGCAGTTCTTC
cdr3_aa: CASSRGRGGRNEQFF
v_call: TRBV9
j_call: TRBJ2-1
clone_size: NA
d_call: TRBD2

cdr3_nt: TGCAGCGTTCGAAGTAGCGGCCACACAGATACGCAGTATTTT
cdr3_aa: CSVRSSGHTDTQYF
v_call: TRBV29-1
j_call: TRBJ2-3
clone_size: NA
d_call: NA

cdr3_nt: TGTGCCAGCAGCCGGGGACGGACTAATGAAAAACTGTTTTTT
cdr3_aa: CASSRGRTNEKLFF
v_call: TRBV7-8
j_call: TRBJ1-4
clone_size: NA
d_call: NA

cdr3_nt: TGCAGCGTTGCGGGACAGGGAAAACCGGGTGAGACCCAGTACTTC
cdr3_aa: CSVAGQGKPGETQYF
v_call: TRBV29-1
j_call: TRBJ2-5
clone_size: once
d_call: TRBD1

cdr3_nt: TGTGCCAGCAGTTTAATCGGGCAGACTAGTTACGATGAGCAGTTCTTC
cdr3_aa: CASSLIGQTSYDEQFF
v_call: TRBV12-3/TRBV12-4
j_call: TRBJ2-1
clone_size: NA
d_call: NA

cdr3_nt: TGCAGTGCCGCCCCTAGCGGGGGGGAGACCCAGTACTTC
cdr3_aa: CSAAPSGGETQYF
v_call: TRBV20-1
j_call: TRBJ2-5
clone_size: NA
d_call: TRBD2

cdr3_nt: TGTGCCAGCAGCCAAGATCGGACTCAGGCCTACGAGCAGTACTTC
cdr3_aa: CASSQDRTQAYEQYF
v_call: TRBV4-2
j_call: TRBJ2-7
clone_size: NA
d_call: NA

cdr3_nt: TGTGCCAGCAGCGTCCTTGGACAGGTCAACTATGGCTACACCTTC
cdr3_aa: CASSVLGQVNYGYTF
v_call: TRBV9
j_call: TRBJ1-2
clone_size: NA
d_call: TRBD1

cdr3_nt: TGCAGTGCTAGAGAGCCAGGGCACACTGAAGCTTTCTTT
cdr3_aa: CSAREPGHTEAFF
v_call: TRBV20-1
j_call: TRBJ1-1
clone_size: NA
d_call: NA

cdr3_nt: TGCAGCGTTGGGGCGCCGGGGGAGCAGTACTTC
cdr3_aa: CSVGAPGEQYF
v_call: TRBV29-1
j_call: TRBJ2-7
clone_size: NA
d_call: NA

cdr3_nt: TGTGCCAGCAGCGTAGAAGGGCTCATGAACACTGAAGCTTTCTTT
cdr3_aa: CASSVEGLMNTEAFF
v_call: TRBV9
j_call: TRBJ1-1
clone_size: NA
d_call: NA

cdr3_nt: TGTGCCAGTACGACTCTTGCGGGGCCAAGCTCCTACAATGAGCAGTTCTTC
cdr3_aa: CASTTLAGPSSYNEQFF
v_call: TRBV27
j_call: TRBJ2-1
clone_size: NA
d_call: NA

cdr3_nt: TGTGCCAGCAGTAAATTGGGGCAGGGGACCTACGAGCAGTACTTC
cdr3_aa: CASSKLGQGTYEQYF
v_call: TRBV25-1
j_call: TRBJ2-7
clone_size: NA
d_call: NA